This TCR beta chain is drawn from a study of CD8 T cells in Susac syndrome. Random hexamers were used to reverse transcribe the RNA input (about 0.45 to 1 ug). Each CDR3 protein gets one entry after TCRdb re-called the immunoSEQ multiplex PCR reads with MiXCR. The table shows 100,000 or so distinct CDR3 sequences, with around 93% occurring only once. The TCR sequence derives from a human donor in good health. Sequenced input: CD8+ T cells from PBMCs.

This chain's CDR3 is CASADRAFSGANVLTF. The CDR3 DNA sequence: TGTGCCAGCGCGGACAGGGCGTTCTCTGGGGCCAACGTCCTGACTTTC. The chain uses TRBV7-2 and TRBJ2-6; 8 nucleotides line up with TRBD1. Germline CDR1 is SGHTA and CDR2 is FQGNSA. The CDR3 spans 16 residues. J was trimmed by 0 bases and V by 8 bases; bases with no gene match: 6. The complete variable domain, with remaining parts taken from reference TRBV7-2 and TRBJ2-6, reads GAGVSQSPSNKVTEKGKDVELRCDPISGHTALYWYRQSLGQGLEFLIYFQGNSAPDKSGLPSDRFSAERTGGSVSTLTIQRTQQEDSAVYLCASADRAFSGANVLTFGAGSRLTVL.